This T cell receptor (beta chain) originates from a study of cytomegalovirus exposure and HLA in healthy donors. To note about this clone: Its specificity is unknown.

Broader study findings: TRBV6-2, TRBV6-3 and some other V segments were unresolvable in 87-base-pair reads. Reported findings show TCR beta sequences accurately forecast HLA-A and HLA-B alleles in most subjects. Rare TCR sequences dominated, though some public TCRs recurred in many donors.

The V segment lost 0 bases and the J segment 6 bases; nucleotides outside the gene matches: 4. This CDR3 is built from 14 residues. Germline CDR1 reads SGHRS; CDR2 reads YFSETQ. PCR employed 60 Vbeta and 13 Jbeta primers. Some clones are missing from TCRdb's copy, which holds only in-frame ones; the method was immunoSEQ multiplex PCR. Of about 37,000 clones listed, more than 80% are singletons. The sequenced sample consisted of PBMCs. The source is a woman aged 40-49 years in good health and CMV-seronegative. The chain has TRBV5-1 and TRBJ2-7; TRBD1 aligns across 9 bases. In DNA, the CDR3 is TGCGCCAGCAGCTTGGTGGGACAGGGTACCGAGCAGTACTTC. Amino acid sequence: CASSLVGQGTEQYF.